The entry below describes one T cell receptor beta chain. CDR3 size: 19 residues. Germline V gene sequence: CDR1 LNHDA, CDR2 SQIVND (reference sequence). The ends lost 2 bases at V and 0 bases at J; junction bases unmatched: 11. Data came from immunoSEQ multiplex PCR; TCRdb stores just in-frame clones and leaves some out. This sample carries about 76,000 clones, 85% of them seen once, and the ten largest clones take under 3.5%. This sample is part of a study of OX40 agonist ivuxolimab in advanced cancers. The specimen comprised CD4+ or CD8+ T cells sorted from blood, sampled in a trial of the OX40 agonist ivuxolimab. The sequence derives from an adult with an advanced solid tumor such as melanoma, head and neck, liver or kidney cancer. This chain links TRBV19 with TRBJ1-4; TRBD1 aligns across 8 bases. CDR3 DNA sequence: TGTGCCAGTAGTATATTAGGGGACAGGAGGTCGTCAACTAATGAAAAACTGTTTTTT. This sequence encodes CASSILGDRRSSTNEKLFF.